This record concerns one T cell receptor (beta chain) sequence. Original methodology: How many nucleated cells were present was estimated from reference gene primer amplification. Only in-frame clones appear in the TCRdb table, and some are missing; sequencing was by immunoSEQ multiplex PCR. The V and J calls and the clone size are those of that table, but D and trimming were determined from the DNA. The profile shows around 300,000 clones, 75% to 95% of them singletons. There are 17 residues in the CDR3. J lost 5 bases, V lost 0 bases, and 7 bases had no gene match. Germline V gives CDR1 LNHNV, CDR2 YYDKDF (reference sequence). This entry is derived from a study of blood T cell repertoires in COVID-19. Study information: Some COVID-19 samples were acute and others convalescent; all came from the United States, Italy and Spain.

Source material: peripheral blood. This sequence joins TRBV15 and TRBJ2-3; 11 nucleotides line up with TRBD2. The sequence was collected from a woman aged 30 to 39 with COVID-19, enrolled during active disease. The CDR3 spells CATSREVIAGGGDTQYF. In nucleotides, the CDR3 is TGTGCCACCAGCAGAGAAGTAATAGCGGGAGGGGGAGATACGCAGTATTTT.